The 18 T cell receptor beta chains listed next were all sequenced from one sample in a study of blood T cell repertoires in COVID-19. Sequenced by immunoSEQ multiplex PCR; TCRdb stores in-frame clones only, minus some. The sample holds approximately 150,000 clones, 82% seen once. The material sequenced was peripheral blood. Receptor source: a woman aged 70-85 years with acute or convalescent COVID-19.

As DNA, the CDR3 is TGTGCCAGCAGCTTGGACAGGGGGGTCGCCAGCGGTGAAGCTTTCTTT. It yields the protein CASSLDRGVASGEAFF. The gene calls are TRBV7-3 and TRBJ1-1; 10 positions agree with TRBD1. The germline CDR1 and CDR2 sequences are SGHTA and FQGTGA. V lost 3 bases and J lost 7; bases outside the gene matches: 11. The CDR3 spans 16 residues.

V is TRBV24-1 and J is TRBJ2-1, with D possibly TRBD2 on 5 matching bases. Germline CDR1 KGHDR, CDR2 SFDVKD. V lost 2 bases and J 5 bases, leaving 12 bases between the germline ends. The CDR3 is made up of 15 amino acids. The CDR3 coding sequence is TGTGCCACCAGTGATTCCTTACTAGAACACAATGAGCAGTTCTTC. This gives the protein CATSDSLLEHNEQFF.

The chain has TRBV5-1 and TRBJ1-1; D might be TRBD1 (6 bases). Germline CDR1 is SGHRS and CDR2 is YFSETQ. The CDR3 is 15 residues long. Trimming left V 0 bases short and J 1 base short, with 10 bases between. The CDR3 protein is CASSLDRVGNTEAFF. The CDR3 region has the DNA TGCGCCAGCAGCTTGGACAGGGTGGGGAACACTGAAGCTTTCTTT.

This chain uses TRBV3-1 (or the pseudogene TRBV3-2) with TRBJ1-2, with D unresolved. CDR3 length: 14 amino acids. Per germline, CDR1 LGHDT and CDR2 YNNKEL (reference sequence). Trimming pared 3 bases from V and 0 bases from J, leaving 8 bases between. The CDR3 loop reads CASSQKETNYGYTF. CDR3 in DNA: TGTGCCAGCAGCCAGAAAGAGACTAACTATGGCTACACCTTC.

This rearrangement joins TRBV18 to TRBJ2-5, with 8 bases identical to TRBD1. The germline V gene has CDR1 KGHSH and CDR2 LQKENI. CDR3 length equals 16 residues. Trimming at V came to 3 bases and at J to 7 bases, leaving 13 bases not matched to a gene. In DNA form, the CDR3 reads TGTGCCAGCTCACCGTCAAATGGACAGGGAGAAGGGACCCAGTACTTC. The encoded protein is CASSPSNGQGEGTQYF.

The chain combines TRBV15 with TRBJ2-7, with 7 bases fitting TRBD1. The CDR3 has 15 residues. V was clipped by 0 bases and J by 2 bases; unmatched bases: 4. Germline V gene data show CDR1 as LNHNV and CDR2 as YYDKDF (reference sequence). The CDR3 spells CATSRDTGAAYEQYF. CDR3 DNA sequence: TGTGCCACCAGCAGAGATACAGGGGCGGCCTACGAGCAGTACTTC.

In this sample, this clone turned up a few times. The chain carries TRBV6-5 and TRBJ2-7; possible D gene TRBD1, 5 bases. The CDR3 runs 13 residues. Germline V gene lookup returns CDR1 MNHEY and CDR2 SVGAGI. Trimming cost V 2 bases and J 5 bases, with 10 bases left between them. The CDR3 loop is CASSYVGAHEQYF. For the CDR3, the DNA is TGTGCCAGCAGTTACGTAGGGGCCCACGAGCAGTACTTC.

The V gene is TRBV4-3, the J gene TRBJ1-2; 7 nucleotides line up with TRBD1. The CDR3 has 16 residues. Trimming took 3 bases from V and 6 from J; bases not matched to a gene: 13. Germline V gene data show CDR1 as LGHNA and CDR2 as YSLEER. CDR3 amino acids: CASSHLGLGGRDGYTF. The CDR3 DNA reads as TGCGCCAGCAGCCATCTGGGATTAGGGGGCAGAGATGGCTACACCTTC.

This chain uses TRBV7-9 with TRBJ2-7, with D tentatively TRBD2 (5 bases). The CDR3 is 13 amino acids. The ends were cut back, 5 bases at V and 4 bases at J, with 12 bases in the middle. Germline V lookup: CDR1 SEHNR, CDR2 FQNEAQ (reference sequence). CDR3 region: CASSRVGGYEQYF. The CDR3 DNA follows: TGTGCCAGCAGCCGCGTGGGCGGGTACGAGCAGTACTTC.

The chain couples TRBV7-9 to TRBJ2-7; TRBD1 agrees at 7 bases. The germline gives CDR1 SEHNR, CDR2 FQNEAQ (reference sequence). CDR3 length: 16 residues. The V segment lost 1 base and the J segment 6 bases; nucleotides outside the gene matches: 12. CDR3 region: CASSLGSRTGAFEQYF. The CDR3 DNA sequence: TGTGCCAGCAGCTTAGGATCCCGGACAGGTGCCTTCGAGCAGTACTTC.

In this sample, this clone turned up once. This chain connects TRBV24-1 to TRBJ2-7, with TRBD2 matching 11 bases. The length of the CDR3 is 14 residues. J was trimmed by 4 bases and V by 3 bases; bases with no gene match: 1. Germline values: CDR1 KGHDR, CDR2 SFDVKD. The DNA for the CDR3 is TGTGCCACCAGTGATAGGACTAGCGGGTACGAGCAGTACTTC. This translates into CATSDRTSGYEQYF.

CDR3 loop: CASSNGLASDTQYF. CDR3 nucleotides: TGCGCCAGCAGCAACGGACTAGCGTCGGATACGCAGTATTTT. V is TRBV5-1 and J is TRBJ2-3; TRBD2 matches 9 bases. CDR1 is SGHRS, CDR2 YFSETQ, per germline. The CDR3 consists of 14 residues. V gave up 4 bases and J gave up 6 bases; unmatched junction bases: 6.

This clone was seen a few times. The V gene is TRBV5-1, the J gene TRBJ1-5, with D possibly matching TRBD1 (5 bases). V dropped 0 bases and J dropped 4 bases, with 5 bases sitting between them. The V gene's germline CDR1 is SGHRS and CDR2 YFSETQ. This CDR3 contains 13 residues. DNA of the CDR3: TGCGCCAGCAGCTTGGGACAGAATCAGCCCCAGCATTTT. Protein product: CASSLGQNQPQHF.

This chain joins TRBV19 and TRBJ1-5, with a tentative D call TRBD1 (6 bases). Germline-derived CDR1 and CDR2 are LNHDA and SQIVND (reference sequence). The V end lost 4 bases, the J end lost 3 bases, and 10 bases lay between the germline ends. The CDR3 has 14 amino acids. CDR3 loop: CASSTDRFNQPQHF. For the CDR3, the DNA is TGTGCCAGTAGTACCGACAGGTTCAATCAGCCCCAGCATTTT.

The rearrangement links TRBV20-1 to TRBJ2-7; maybe TRBD2 (6 bases). The CDR3 runs to 11 residues. Germline CDR1 is DFQATT and CDR2 is SNEGSKA (reference sequence). The ends were cut back, 3 bases at V and 6 bases at J, with 9 bases in the middle. CDR3 in amino acids: CSASRGIEQYF. The DNA for the CDR3 is TGCAGTGCTAGTCGGGGGATCGAGCAGTACTTC.

The rearrangement joins TRBV5-1 to TRBJ2-7; a weak D match, TRBD2 (6 bases). The V end lost 2 bases, the J end lost 0 bases, and 12 bases lay between the germline ends. Per germline, CDR1 SGHRS and CDR2 YFSETQ. The CDR3 is made up of 15 amino acids. For the CDR3, the DNA is TGCGCCAGCAGCTTAGACGGGAGTAGCTCCTACGAGCAGTACTTC. It yields the protein CASSLDGSSSYEQYF.

The chain carries TRBV11-2 and TRBJ1-6; 8 nucleotides line up with TRBD1. The CDR3 runs to 14 residues. J lost 7 bases, V lost 1 base, and 0 bases had no gene match. CDR1 and CDR2 (germline): SGHAT, FQNNGV. The CDR3 is CASSLGQGNSPLHF. The CDR3 DNA reads as TGTGCCAGCAGCTTAGGACAGGGGAATTCACCCCTCCACTTT.

The chain links TRBV18 to TRBJ2-3, with 9 positions matching TRBD1. Germline-derived CDR1 and CDR2 are KGHSH and LQKENI. The CDR3 consists of 14 residues. V dropped 2 bases and J dropped 10; count of bases not matched to a gene: 7. This CDR3 reads CASSPGDRAAPQYF. The CDR3 DNA reads TGTGCCAGCTCACCAGGGGACAGGGCTGCGCCGCAGTATTTT.